This TCR beta chain was obtained from a study of blood T cells in healthy people across ages. Turning to the study itself: About one barcoded beta molecule per two T cells was captured by template switching.

Germline CDR1 and CDR2: DFQATT and SNEGSKA (reference sequence). The CDR3 is 13 amino acids. Trimming cost V 3 bases and J 1 base, with 9 bases left between them. This clonotype occurred a few times. Alongside a J-beta primer mix, a sample-barcoded 5' primer served in a second PCR lasting roughly 6 to 11 cycles. TCRdb ran MiXCR on the 5' RACE reads and lists one entry per CDR3 protein. In the table there are about 720,000 distinct CDR3 sequences, around a quarter of which are singletons. These data are also associated with another study on T cells of mothers and their children.

Source material: blood. The rearrangement links TRBV20-1 to TRBJ2-5; D is unresolved. The clonotype comes from a boy aged 5-17 years in good health. The CDR3 loop is CSARGHPQETQYF. For the CDR3, the DNA is TGCAGTGCTAGGGGTCACCCCCAAGAGACCCAGTACTTC.